This TCR beta chain was identified in a study of blood T cell repertoires in COVID-19. Study background: The study drew acute and convalescent COVID-19 samples from the United States, Italy and Spain. PBMCs, B-cell-depleted T cells, or T cells provided the cDNA or gDNA that made up the material.

Authors' methods: Reference gene primer amplification yielded estimated nucleated cell counts. Sequencing used immunoSEQ multiplex PCR; TCRdb keeps in-frame clones, though not all of them. That table is the source of V, J and clone size, and D and trimming were worked out from the DNA. Of about 88,000 clones detected, roughly 87% appear once; the ten largest clones hold approximately 5.2%. Germline CDR1 MGHDK, CDR2 SYGVNS. The CDR3 is 17 amino acids. The V gene lost 0 bases and the J gene lost 3 bases, with 14 bases spanning the gap. This chain joins TRBV25-1 and TRBJ2-2; D is undetermined. Sequences were obtained from peripheral blood. The receptor comes from a woman older than 75 with active COVID-19. The CDR3 is CASSEYIRSSYTGELFF. CDR3 bases: TGTGCCAGCAGTGAATATATTCGTAGCAGCTACACCGGGGAGCTGTTTTTT. The full variable domain, rest sourced from reference TRBV25-1 and TRBJ2-2, is EADIYQTPRYLVIGTGKKITLECSQTMGHDKMYWYQQDPGMELHLIHYSYGVNSTEKGDLSSESTVSRIRTEHFPLTLESARPSHTSQYLCASSEYIRSSYTGELFFGEGSRLTVL.